What follows are 20 T cell receptor beta chains derived from one specimen sequenced in a study of CD8+ T cells in alopecia areata. RNA extraction was followed by reverse transcription into cDNA, which acted as the sequencing template. Profiling relied on immunoSEQ multiplex PCR, and the TCRdb table lists in-frame clones only, not all of them. The repertoire includes about 76,000 clones, around 60% of them detected once, and about 25% sits in the top ten. Documented treatment: oral pan-JAK inhibitor, 5-10 mg twice daily. This sample comprised CD8+ T cells sorted from blood, obtained at week 24, from a patient treated with tofacitinib. These TCRs come from a human donor with alopecia areata.

A few counts support this clone. The J gene is TRBJ2-1, the V gene TRBV28, with a tentative D call TRBD2 (6 bases). The CDR3 is 15 amino acids. Germline CDR1 reads MDHEN; CDR2 reads SYDVKM. The V end lost 10 bases, the J end lost 4 bases, and 20 bases lay between the germline ends. DNA of the CDR3: TGTGCCACCCACATAAGCGGGCACCAGTACAATGAGCAGTTCTTC. This translates into CATHISGHQYNEQFF.

The chain joins TRBV4-3 to TRBJ2-5; 10 bases are shared with TRBD2. Germline trimming cut 2 bases from V and 1 base from J; bases unmatched to any gene: 4. Germline CDR1 is LGHNA and CDR2 is YSLEER. The CDR3 has 16 amino acids. DNA for the CDR3: TGCGCCAGCAGCCAATACCGGACTAGCGGCCAAGAGACCCAGTACTTC. Protein: CASSQYRTSGQETQYF.

V gene TRBV5-1 combines with J gene TRBJ1-1, with TRBD1 as a possible D gene (5 bases). CDR1 SGHRS and CDR2 YFSETQ come from the germline V gene. The CDR3 runs 16 residues. V lost 4 bases, J lost 2 bases, and 18 bases lay in between. The CDR3 DNA reads TGCGCCAGCAGCCACCACCTCGAAAGGGGTAACACTGAAGCTTTCTTT. This translates into CASSHHLERGNTEAFF. Based on the CDR3 plus reference TRBV5-1 and TRBJ1-1, the full variable domain is KAGVTQTPRYLIKTRGQQVTLSCSPISGHRSVSWYQQTPGQGLQFLFEYFSETQRNKGNFPGRFSGRQFSNSRSEMNVSTLELGDSALYLCASSHHLERGNTEAFFGQGTRLTVV.

This clone was seen just once. The chain is built from TRBV7-9 and TRBJ2-5, with D perhaps matching TRBD2 (6 bases). V lost 11 bases, J lost 5 bases, and 12 bases lay in between. CDR3 size: 11 residues. Germline values: CDR1 SEHNR, CDR2 FQNEAQ (reference sequence). The CDR3 region is CASGRRETQYF. The CDR3 bases are TGTGCCTCAGGGAGGCGTGAGACCCAGTACTTC. The whole variable domain, remainder taken from reference TRBV7-9 and TRBJ2-5, is DTGVSQNPRHKITKRGQNVTFRCDPISEHNRLYWYRQTLGQGPEFLTYFQNEAQLEKSRLLSDRFSAERPKGSFSTLEIQRTEQGDSAMYLCASGRRETQYFGPGTRLLVL.

The V gene is TRBV27, the J gene TRBJ2-2; maybe TRBD2 (6 bases). The CDR3 has 15 residues. Trimming left V 3 bases short and J 1 base short, with 9 bases between. The V gene's germline CDR1 is MNHEY and CDR2 SMNVEV (reference sequence). CDR3 coding DNA: TGTGCCAGCAGTTTGGGACTGCTGAACACCGGGGAGCTGTTTTTT. Amino acids: CASSLGLLNTGELFF.

This clone came up a few times. The CDR3 sequence is CASSFGKYNEQFF. DNA of the CDR3: TGTGCCAGCAGTTTTGGGAAGTACAATGAGCAGTTCTTC. The J gene is TRBJ2-1, the V gene TRBV7-9; D gene unclear. Trimming left V 6 bases short and J 4 bases short, with 10 bases between. This CDR3 comprises 13 residues. CDR1 and CDR2 (germline): SEHNR, FQNEAQ (reference sequence).

The chain links TRBV19 to TRBJ1-1; D is unclear. Between the trimmed V and J ends, which lost 3 bases and 8 bases, there was a span of 10 bases. Germline V gene lookup returns CDR1 LNHDA and CDR2 SQIVND (reference sequence). The CDR3 has 12 residues. CDR3 residues: CASSIGGYEAFF. CDR3 in DNA: TGTGCCAGTAGTATTGGTGGCTACGAAGCTTTCTTT.

DNA for the CDR3: TGCGCCAGCAGCTTGAGGTGGGACAGGGGTTCCTACGAGCAGTACTTC. Translation: CASSLRWDRGSYEQYF. The chain joins TRBV5-1 to TRBJ2-7; 10 bases agree with TRBD1. Germline V gene lookup returns CDR1 SGHRS and CDR2 YFSETQ. The V gene end was trimmed by 1 base and the J gene end by 1 base; junction bases not matched to a gene: 5. This CDR3 contains 16 residues.

This clone was observed a handful of times. This rearrangement joins TRBV2 to TRBJ2-7; 8 bases are a match to TRBD2. V lost 7 bases, J lost 2 bases, and 10 bases stayed unmatched. Per the germline V gene, CDR1 is SNHLY and CDR2 is FYNNEI. The CDR3 has 15 amino acids. The CDR3 is CASTETGTSTYEQYF. CDR3 DNA sequence: TGTGCCAGCACCGAAACCGGGACTAGTACCTACGAGCAGTACTTC.

This clone was observed once. The chain combines TRBV4-1 with TRBJ1-2; D remains unclear. The CDR3 consists of 17 residues. Trimming cost V 0 bases and J 4 bases, with 18 bases left between them. CDR1 is MGHRA and CDR2 is YSYEKL in the germline V gene. This chain's CDR3 is CASSQEPFGTLIYGYTF. As DNA, the CDR3 is TGCGCCAGCAGCCAAGAACCCTTCGGAACTCTGATCTATGGCTACACCTTC.

The sample holds one count of this clone. The genes are TRBV9 and TRBJ1-6, with TRBD1 as a possible D gene (5 bases). Trimming took off 3 bases at V and 13 bases at J, with 14 bases between the two ends. This CDR3 contains 13 residues. Germline CDR1 reads SGDLS; CDR2 reads YYNGEE. CDR3 nucleotide sequence: TGTGCCAGCAGCGGCAGGGCCCAGGGCCCCCTCCACTTT. This sequence encodes CASSGRAQGPLHF. The full variable domain, rest sourced from reference TRBV9 and TRBJ1-6, is DSGVTQTPKHLITATGQRVTLRCSPRSGDLSVYWYQQSLDQGLQFLIQYYNGEERAKGNILERFSAQQFPDLHSELNLSSLELGDSALYFCASSGRAQGPLHFGNGTRLTVT.

CDR3 sequence (DNA): TGTGCCAGCAGCGCACCGGGGTTGGAGCAGTTCTTC. Residues: CASSAPGLEQFF. The chain has TRBV9 and TRBJ2-1, with D possibly TRBD2 on 5 matching bases. The CDR3 extends over 12 amino acids. Trimming cost V 3 bases and J 10 bases, with 11 bases left between them. Germline CDR1 reads SGDLS; CDR2 reads YYNGEE.

V gene TRBV27 combines with J gene TRBJ2-5; D is perhaps TRBD1 or TRBD2 (5 bases each). Germline-derived CDR1 and CDR2 are MNHEY and SMNVEV (reference sequence). The V and J ends lost 2 bases and 0 bases respectively, with 10 bases between them. This CDR3 comprises 15 residues. The CDR3 region has the DNA TGTGCCAGCAGTTTAGCAGGGACGTACCAAGAGACCCAGTACTTC. The encoded protein is CASSLAGTYQETQYF.

The chain couples TRBV7-6 to TRBJ1-1, with no clear D. Between the trimmed V and J ends, which lost 5 bases and 3 bases, there was a span of 13 bases. This CDR3 spans 14 amino acids. Germline values: CDR1 SGHVS, CDR2 FNYEAQ. CDR3 region: CASSPTHGDTEAFF. CDR3 bases: TGTGCCAGCAGCCCAACACACGGGGACACTGAAGCTTTCTTT. Supplemented by reference TRBV7-6 and TRBJ1-1, the full variable domain reads GAGVSQSPRYKVTKRGQDVALRCDPISGHVSLYWYRQALGQGPEFLTYFNYEAQQDKSGLPNDRFSAERPEGSISTLTIQRTEQRDSAMYRCASSPTHGDTEAFFGQGTRLTVV.

This rearrangement joins TRBV7-3 to TRBJ2-1; D gene uncertain. CDR1 and CDR2 from the germline V gene are SGHTA and FQGTGA. The CDR3 contains 15 residues. Trimming cost V 6 bases and J 3 bases, with 15 bases left between them. The CDR3 protein is CASSPNPSYYNEQFF. The CDR3 DNA reads as TGTGCCAGCAGTCCTAACCCGAGTTACTACAATGAGCAGTTCTTC.

This sequence joins TRBV2 and TRBJ2-2; TRBD2 matches 10 bases. Germline trimming cut 8 bases from V and 6 bases from J; bases unmatched to any gene: 12. Germline CDR1 SNHLY, CDR2 FYNNEI. CDR3 length: 16 amino acids. The CDR3 DNA follows: TGTGCCAGCGGCTCTAGCGGGGGTCGGGTGGCCGGGGAGCTGTTTTTT. It codes for CASGSSGGRVAGELFF.

The V and J genes are TRBV7-6 and TRBJ2-7; D is undetermined. CDR1 is SGHVS and CDR2 is FNYEAQ in the germline V gene. The CDR3 loop spans 13 amino acids. V was shortened by 0 bases and J by 5 bases, with 8 bases between the two germline ends. CDR3 DNA sequence: TGTGCCAGCAGCTTAGCCCGGACCAACGAGCAGTACTTC. This gives the protein CASSLARTNEQYF. Based on the CDR3 plus reference TRBV7-6 and TRBJ2-7, the full variable domain is GAGVSQSPRYKVTKRGQDVALRCDPISGHVSLYWYRQALGQGPEFLTYFNYEAQQDKSGLPNDRFSAERPEGSISTLTIQRTEQRDSAMYRCASSLARTNEQYFGPGTRLTVT.

The chain couples TRBV4-1 to TRBJ2-5; D unresolved. Per the germline V gene, CDR1 is MGHRA and CDR2 is YSYEKL. Between the trimmed V and J ends, which lost 1 base and 1 base, there was a span of 10 bases. The CDR3 runs 15 residues. The chain's CDR3 is CASSQGVVIQETQYF. The CDR3, as DNA: TGCGCCAGCAGCCAAGGAGTCGTAATCCAAGAGACCCAGTACTTC.

The chain links TRBV2 to TRBJ2-3; possibly TRBD2 for D (5 bases). The germline V and J ends were trimmed by 1 base and 5 bases, with 19 bases remaining between them. Germline CDR1 reads SNHLY; CDR2 reads FYNNEI. The CDR3 consists of 17 residues. CDR3 DNA: TGTGCCAGCAGTGAAGAGGAGGACCGGTCACACAAAGATACGCAGTATTTT. Residues: CASSEEEDRSHKDTQYF. Full variable domain (remainder filled in from reference TRBV2 and TRBJ2-3): EPEVTQTPSHQVTQMGQEVILRCVPISNHLYFYWYRQILGQKVEFLVSFYNNEISEKSEIFDDQFSVERPDGSNFTLKIRSTKLEDSAMYFCASSEEEDRSHKDTQYFGPGTRLTVL.

This rearrangement joins TRBV23-1 to TRBJ2-1, with TRBD2 as a possible D gene (6 bases). TRBV23-1 is recorded as an ORF, its role being uncertain. V shed 1 base and J shed 8 bases, with 12 bases lying between them. The CDR3 is made up of 14 amino acids. The CDR3 DNA follows: TGCGCCAGCAGTCAATGGGGAGCGGGTCATGAGCAGTTCTTC. This encodes CASSQWGAGHEQFF.